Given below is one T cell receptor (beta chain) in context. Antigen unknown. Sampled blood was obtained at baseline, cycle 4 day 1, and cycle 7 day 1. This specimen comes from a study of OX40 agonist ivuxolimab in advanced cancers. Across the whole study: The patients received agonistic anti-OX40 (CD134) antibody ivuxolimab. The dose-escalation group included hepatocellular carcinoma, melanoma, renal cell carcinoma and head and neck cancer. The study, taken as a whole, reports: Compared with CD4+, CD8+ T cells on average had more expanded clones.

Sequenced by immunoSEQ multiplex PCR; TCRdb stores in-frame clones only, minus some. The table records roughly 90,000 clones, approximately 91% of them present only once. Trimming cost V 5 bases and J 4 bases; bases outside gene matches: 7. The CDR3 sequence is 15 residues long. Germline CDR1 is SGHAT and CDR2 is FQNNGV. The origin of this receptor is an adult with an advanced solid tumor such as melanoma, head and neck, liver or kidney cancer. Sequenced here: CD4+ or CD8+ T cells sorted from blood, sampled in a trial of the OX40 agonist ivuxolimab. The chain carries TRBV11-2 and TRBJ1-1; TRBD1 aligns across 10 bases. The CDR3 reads CASSTRTGGVTEAFF. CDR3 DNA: TGTGCCAGCAGCACCCGGACAGGGGGAGTCACTGAAGCTTTCTTT.